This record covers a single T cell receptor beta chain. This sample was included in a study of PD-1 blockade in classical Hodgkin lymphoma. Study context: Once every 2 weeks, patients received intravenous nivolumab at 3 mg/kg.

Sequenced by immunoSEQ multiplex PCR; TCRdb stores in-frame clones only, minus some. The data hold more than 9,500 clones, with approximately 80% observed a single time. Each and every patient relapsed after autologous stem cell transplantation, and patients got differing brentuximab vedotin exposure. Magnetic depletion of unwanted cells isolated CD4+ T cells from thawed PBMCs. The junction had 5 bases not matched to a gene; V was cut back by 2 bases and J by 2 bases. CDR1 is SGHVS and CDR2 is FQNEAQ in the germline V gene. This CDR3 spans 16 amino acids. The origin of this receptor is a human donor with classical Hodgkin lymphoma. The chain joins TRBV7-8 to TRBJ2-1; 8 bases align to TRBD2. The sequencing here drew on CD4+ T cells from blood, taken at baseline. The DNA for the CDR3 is TGTGCCAGCAGCTTATCCAGCGGGGGTACCTACAATGAGCAGTTCTTC. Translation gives CASSLSSGGTYNEQFF.